This is a list of T cell receptor beta chains from one sample in a study of T cells in localized non-small cell lung cancer. TCRdb keeps only in-frame clones here, not all; method: immunoSEQ multiplex PCR. The sample holds 100,000 to 150,000 clones, around 92% seen once. The sample in question was peripheral blood, obtained before any cancer treatment. These receptors were collected from a female donor older than 55 with stage I lung adenocarcinoma. Both conserved end residues are part of each CDR3. Each record gives: CDR3 protein, CDR3 DNA, V gene, D gene, clone size, J gene, CDR3 length. A D gene is named only where the DNA matches it firmly. Only part of the rows carry a size: once, few, many, or a class if the clone is expanded.

CASSTSYTQYF | TGTGCCAGCAGCACCAGTTATACGCAGTATTTT | TRBV28 | . | once | TRBJ2-3 | 11
CATSRDGSGTGSNQPQHF | TGTGCCACCAGCAGAGACGGCTCCGGGACAGGAAGCAATCAGCCCCAGCATTTT | TRBV15 | TRBD1 | . | TRBJ1-5 | 18
CASSQDWGVGNTIYF | TGCGCCAGCAGCCAAGATTGGGGTGTCGGAAACACCATATATTTT | TRBV4-1 | . | . | TRBJ1-3 | 15
CASSFGGKGYEQYF | TGTGCCAGCAGTTTTGGGGGGAAGGGTTACGAGCAGTACTTC | TRBV28 | . | . | TRBJ2-7 | 14
CSVEAGHTDTQYF | TGCAGCGTTGAAGCGGGACACACAGATACGCAGTATTTT | TRBV29-1 | . | . | TRBJ2-3 | 13
CASSQEGSISTDTQYF | TGTGCCAGCAGCCAAGAAGGCAGCATTAGCACAGATACGCAGTATTTT | TRBV14 | . | . | TRBJ2-3 | 16
CASSLAVRDTQYF | TGTGCCAGCAGCTTGGCAGTTAGGGATACGCAGTATTTT | TRBV5-4 | . | . | TRBJ2-3 | 13
CASSFGSSAYEQYF | TGTGCCAGCAGCTTTGGCAGTAGCGCCTACGAGCAGTACTTC | TRBV11-1 | . | . | TRBJ2-7 | 14
CSARGGYEQYF | TGCAGTGCTAGAGGAGGGTACGAGCAGTACTTC | TRBV20-1 | . | . | TRBJ2-7 | 11
CASRVQGSNEKLFF | TGTGCCAGCAGGGTACAGGGGTCTAATGAAAAACTGTTTTTT | TRBV6-5 | TRBD1 | . | TRBJ1-4 | 14
CATSRDRISGNTIYF | TGTGCCACCAGCAGAGATCGGATCTCTGGAAACACCATATATTTT | TRBV15 | . | . | TRBJ1-3 | 15
CASSVGETQYF | TGTGCCAGCAGTGTTGGAGAGACCCAGTACTTC | TRBV2 | . | . | TRBJ2-5 | 11
CAGGYRPQHF | TGTGCCGGTGGGTATAGGCCCCAGCATTTT | TRBV28 | . | few | TRBJ1-5 | 10
CASSIGLAGKKTQYF | TGTGCCAGTAGTATCGGTCTAGCGGGGAAGAAGACCCAGTACTTC | TRBV19 | TRBD2 | . | TRBJ2-5 | 15
CASSEGGSLSGEAFF | TGTGCCAGCAGTGAAGGAGGCAGCCTTTCTGGTGAAGCTTTCTTT | TRBV2 | . | . | TRBJ1-1 | 15
CASSPWGVGTSTYEQYF | TGTGCCAGCAGCCCTTGGGGGGTAGGGACTTCAACCTACGAGCAGTACTTC | TRBV5-6 | . | . | TRBJ2-7 | 17
CASSFSWGGTMNTEAFF | TGTGCCAGCAGTTTCTCATGGGGGGGGACCATGAACACTGAAGCTTTCTTT | TRBV27 | . | . | TRBJ1-1 | 17
CASSSGLGGTLTDTQYF | TGTGCCAGCAGCTCTGGTCTCGGTGGGACGCTCACAGATACGCAGTATTTT | TRBV5-5 | . | . | TRBJ2-3 | 17
CASSRRGAETQYF | TGTGCCAGCAGCCGCCGAGGAGCGGAGACCCAGTACTTC | TRBV5-4 | . | . | TRBJ2-5 | 13
CATKSKDPGVRTEAFF | TGTGCCACGAAGTCGAAAGACCCAGGGGTGCGGACTGAAGCTTTCTTT | TRBV10-3 | . | . | TRBJ1-1 | 16
CASSVYGRNEQFF | TGTGCCAGCAGTGTATATGGTAGAAATGAGCAGTTCTTC | TRBV2 | . | . | TRBJ2-1 | 13
CASSSELGSTGELFF | TGTGCCAGCAGCTCGGAGTTGGGGAGCACCGGGGAGCTGTTTTTT | TRBV7-3 | . | . | TRBJ2-2 | 15
CSVGVSSGNTIYF | TGCAGCGTTGGAGTTAGCTCTGGAAACACCATATATTTT | TRBV29-1 | . | . | TRBJ1-3 | 13
CASSYTGGTEAFF | TGTGCCAGCAGTTACACAGGGGGCACTGAAGCTTTCTTT | TRBV27 | TRBD1 | . | TRBJ1-1 | 13
CASSSPGTGLGGYEQYF | TGTGCCAGCAGCTCTCCGGGGACAGGACTTGGAGGCTACGAGCAGTACTTC | TRBV5-6 | TRBD1 | . | TRBJ2-7 | 17
CASSLGDRGYEQYF | TGTGCCAGCAGCTTGGGAGACAGGGGCTACGAGCAGTACTTC | TRBV5-4 | TRBD1 | . | TRBJ2-7 | 14
CASSGGGELFF | TGTGCCAGCAGCGGAGGGGGGGAGCTGTTTTTT | TRBV7-8 | . | . | TRBJ2-2 | 11
CASSRTGELFF | TGTGCCAGCAGCCGCACCGGGGAGCTGTTTTTT | TRBV11-3 | . | . | TRBJ2-2 | 11
CASSHGQGANNQPQHF | TGCGCCAGCAGCCACGGACAGGGGGCTAACAATCAGCCCCAGCATTTT | TRBV4-1 | TRBD1 | . | TRBJ1-5 | 16
CASSLEDSLGGYTF | TGCGCCAGCAGCTTGGAGGACAGCCTCGGAGGCTACACCTTC | TRBV5-1 | . | . | TRBJ1-2 | 14
CASSATSQGARTEAFF | TGTGCCAGCAGCGCCACCTCTCAGGGGGCGCGTACTGAAGCTTTCTTT | TRBV9 | TRBD1 | . | TRBJ1-1 | 16
CASSQAATGELFF | TGTGCCAGCAGCCAAGCTGCCACCGGGGAGCTGTTTTTT | TRBV14 | . | . | TRBJ2-2 | 13
CASSATLGLGQYF | TGTGCCAGCAGCGCGACCCTGGGACTAGGGCAGTATTTT | TRBV11-3 | TRBD2 | . | TRBJ2-3 | 13
CSAYEGNTGELFF | TGCAGCGCCTATGAGGGAAACACCGGGGAGCTGTTTTTT | TRBV29-1 | . | . | TRBJ2-2 | 13
CASSQKPGTGLGGNTIYF | TGCGCCAGCAGCCAAAAACCGGGAACAGGGCTAGGTGGAAACACCATATATTTT | TRBV4-1 | . | . | TRBJ1-3 | 18
CSGGQGTYEQYF | TGCAGCGGCGGACAGGGCACCTACGAGCAGTACTTC | TRBV29-1 | TRBD1 | many | TRBJ2-7 | 12
CASSFQAGTTYEQYF | TGTGCCAGCAGCTTCCAGGCGGGGACAACCTACGAGCAGTACTTC | TRBV5-5 | . | . | TRBJ2-7 | 15
CASSPTETYEQYF | TGTGCCAGCAGCCCGACTGAAACCTACGAGCAGTACTTC | TRBV7-8 | . | . | TRBJ2-7 | 13
CASSLPGLAGVSDTQYF | TGTGCCAGCAGCTTGCCGGGACTAGCGGGAGTCTCAGATACGCAGTATTTT | TRBV5-4 | TRBD2 | . | TRBJ2-3 | 17
CAVGPGTKGNQPQHF | TGTGCCGTCGGTCCGGGGACAAAAGGCAATCAGCCCCAGCATTTT | TRBV28 | . | . | TRBJ1-5 | 15
CASSPVQETQYF | TGTGCCAGCTCACCGGTCCAAGAGACCCAGTACTTC | TRBV18 | . | once | TRBJ2-5 | 12
CASSFGGLNTEAFF | TGTGCCAGCAGTTTTGGGGGATTGAACACTGAAGCTTTCTTT | TRBV28 | . | . | TRBJ1-1 | 14
CASHPGEPSGANVLTF | TGCGCCAGTCATCCGGGGGAACCCTCTGGGGCCAACGTCCTGACTTTC | TRBV10-2 | . | . | TRBJ2-6 | 16
CASTPGHEQYF | TGTGCCAGCACCCCGGGGCACGAGCAGTACTTC | TRBV11-2 | . | . | TRBJ2-7 | 11
CASSLQGDYGYTF | TGTGCCAGCAGCTTACAGGGTGACTATGGCTACACCTTC | TRBV11-2 | . | . | TRBJ1-2 | 13
CASSLWLAGGPKSNEQFF | TGTGCCAGCAGTTTATGGCTAGCGGGAGGGCCTAAAAGCAATGAGCAGTTCTTC | TRBV27 | TRBD2 | . | TRBJ2-1 | 18